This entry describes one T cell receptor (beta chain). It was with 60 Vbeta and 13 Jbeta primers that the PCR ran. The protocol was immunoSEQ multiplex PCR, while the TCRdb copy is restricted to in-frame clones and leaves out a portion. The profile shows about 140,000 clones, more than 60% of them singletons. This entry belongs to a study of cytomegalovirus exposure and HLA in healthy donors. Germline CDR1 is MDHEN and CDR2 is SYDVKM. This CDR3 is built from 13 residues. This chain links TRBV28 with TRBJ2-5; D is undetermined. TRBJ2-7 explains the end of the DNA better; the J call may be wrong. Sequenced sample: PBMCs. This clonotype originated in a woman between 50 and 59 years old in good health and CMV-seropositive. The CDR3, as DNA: TGTGCCAGCGGAGAGCGCAACTCCTACGAGCAGTACTTC. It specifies CASGERNSYEQYF.